Given below is one T cell receptor (beta chain) in context. What it recognizes is unknown. Trimming pared 7 bases from V and 0 bases from J, leaving 12 bases between. Germline lookup yields CDR1 MNHEY and CDR2 SMNVEV (reference sequence). The CDR3 totals 14 residues. The donors belonged to the roughly 120-subject validation cohort, separate from the roughly 600-subject first cohort. The data were produced by immunoSEQ multiplex PCR, yet TCRdb's version contains in-frame clones alone and is incomplete. The top ten hold around 0.96% of the sample, which has 250,000 to 400,000 clones, approximately 88% seen once. These data originate in a study of cytomegalovirus exposure and HLA in healthy donors. Study background: The approximately 130 validation repertoires matched the approximately 700 first-cohort repertoires in platform, a later analysis reported. Study-level results: Overall, approximately 150 TCR beta chains were annotated as cytomegalovirus-associated. Reported results showed that the classifier diagnosed cytomegalovirus status with high specificity and sensitivity.

The sequence derives from a man aged 25-45 years in good health and CMV-seronegative. V is TRBV27 and J is TRBJ1-1; no firm D call. Sequencing was performed on PBMCs. The CDR3 DNA reads as TGTGCCAGCACGAGGGCGGGTATGAACACTGAAGCTTTCTTT. It translates to CASTRAGMNTEAFF.